This T cell receptor beta chain was recorded in a study of blood T cells in healthy people across ages. The study's findings and limits: Estimates based on one million T cells were treated as lower bounds.

The authors ran a second PCR of about 6 to 12 cycles using a sample-barcoded 5' primer and a J-beta primer mix. One entry per CDR3 protein, called by TCRdb with MiXCR from the 5' RACE reads. This repertoire shows about 2 million distinct CDR3 sequences, around half found once; its top ten account for more than 2%. The sample holds a few counts of this clonotype. Its cognate antigen is unknown. A much larger clone sits a single nucleotide away, making a read error possible. This clonotype originated in a woman aged 40 to 50 in good health. Sequencing was performed on blood.

The CDR3, as DNA: TGTGCCAGCAGTTACTCGAAGGGAGGGGGACCCCTCGGCAGTGAGCAGTACTTC. This translates into CASSYSKGGGPLGSEQYF. The chain uses TRBV6-5 and TRBJ2-5; tentatively, D is TRBD2 (7 bases). The V end lost 0 bases, the J end lost 11 bases, and 28 bases lay between the germline ends. The CDR3 runs 18 residues. Germline assignment: CDR1 MNHEY and CDR2 SVGAGI.